This record concerns one TCR beta chain sequence. Trimming took 6 bases from V and 3 from J; bases not matched to a gene: 6. The CDR3 length is 13 residues. Germline lookup yields CDR1 SQVTM and CDR2 ANQGSEA. Original analysis: The assay estimated nucleated cells by amplifying reference gene primers. TCRdb's copy holds only in-frame clones and misses some; the assay was immunoSEQ multiplex PCR. D and trimming were read from the DNA, whereas the V and J calls and clone size are those reported in that table. The sample records 200,000 or so clones, about nine tenths being singletons. These data come from a study of blood T cell repertoires in COVID-19. Study information: Donors in the United States, Italy and Spain gave samples during acute or convalescent COVID-19. The analysed material was cDNA or gDNA that came from T cells, B-cell-depleted T cells, or PBMCs.

Seattle participants joined during active infection and were tracked over time. The source of this sequence is a man younger than 40 with COVID-19, enrolled during active disease. Specimen: peripheral blood. The chain combines TRBV29-1 with TRBJ1-2, with 8 bases identical to TRBD1. The CDR3 DNA follows: TGCAGCGTCCAGGGGGCATGGGACTATGGCTACACCTTC. It codes for CSVQGAWDYGYTF.